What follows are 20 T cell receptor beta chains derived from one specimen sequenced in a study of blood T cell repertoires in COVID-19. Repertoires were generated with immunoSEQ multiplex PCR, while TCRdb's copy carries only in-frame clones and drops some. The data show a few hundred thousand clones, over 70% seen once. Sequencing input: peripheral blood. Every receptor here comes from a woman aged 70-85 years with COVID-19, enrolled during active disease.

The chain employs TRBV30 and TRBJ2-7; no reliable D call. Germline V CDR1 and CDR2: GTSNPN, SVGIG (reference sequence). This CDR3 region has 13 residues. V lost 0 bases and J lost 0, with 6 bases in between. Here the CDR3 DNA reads TGTGCCTGGAGTGTCCCTAGCTCCTACGAGCAGTACTTC. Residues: CAWSVPSSYEQYF.

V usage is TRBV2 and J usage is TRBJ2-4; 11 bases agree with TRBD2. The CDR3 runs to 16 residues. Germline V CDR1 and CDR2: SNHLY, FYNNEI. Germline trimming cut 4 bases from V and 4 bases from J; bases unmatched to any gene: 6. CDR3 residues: CASSGGTSGLKNIQYF. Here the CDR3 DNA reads TGTGCCAGCAGTGGAGGGACTAGCGGCCTAAAAAACATTCAGTACTTC.

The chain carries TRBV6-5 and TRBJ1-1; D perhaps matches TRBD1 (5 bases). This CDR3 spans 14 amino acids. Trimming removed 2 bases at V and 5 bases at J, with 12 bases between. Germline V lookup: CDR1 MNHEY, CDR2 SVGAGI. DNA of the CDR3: TGTGCCAGCAGTTACGGACACGCAACTACTGAAGCTTTCTTT. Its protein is CASSYGHATTEAFF.

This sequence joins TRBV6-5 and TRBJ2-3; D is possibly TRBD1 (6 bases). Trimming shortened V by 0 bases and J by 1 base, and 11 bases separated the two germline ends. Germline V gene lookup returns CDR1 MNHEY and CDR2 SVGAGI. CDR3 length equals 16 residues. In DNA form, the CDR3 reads TGTGCCAGCAGTTACTCGGTGGGGGCTCGCACAGATACGCAGTATTTT. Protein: CASSYSVGARTDTQYF.

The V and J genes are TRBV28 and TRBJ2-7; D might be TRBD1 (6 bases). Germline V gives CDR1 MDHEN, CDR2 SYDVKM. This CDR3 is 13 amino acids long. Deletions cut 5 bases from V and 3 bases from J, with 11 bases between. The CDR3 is CASSQGQLYEQYF. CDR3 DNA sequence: TGTGCCAGCAGTCAAGGACAGCTCTACGAGCAGTACTTC. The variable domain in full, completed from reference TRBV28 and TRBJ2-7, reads DVKVTQSSRYLVKRTGEKVFLECVQDMDHENMFWYRQDPGLGLRLIYFSYDVKMKEKGDIPEGYSVSREKKERFSLILESASTNQTSMYLCASSQGQLYEQYFGPGTRLTVT.

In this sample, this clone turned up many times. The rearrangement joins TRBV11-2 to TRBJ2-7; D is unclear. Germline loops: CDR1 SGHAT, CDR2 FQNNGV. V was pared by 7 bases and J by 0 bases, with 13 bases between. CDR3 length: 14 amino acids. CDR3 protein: CASTKTPNSYEQYF. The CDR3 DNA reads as TGTGCCAGCACCAAAACACCGAACTCCTACGAGCAGTACTTC.

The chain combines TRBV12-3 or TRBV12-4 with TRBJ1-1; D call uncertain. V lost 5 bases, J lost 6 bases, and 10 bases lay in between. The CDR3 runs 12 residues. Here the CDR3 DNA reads TGTGCCAGCAGTCCGATCGGAGCTGAAGCTTTCTTT. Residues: CASSPIGAEAFF.

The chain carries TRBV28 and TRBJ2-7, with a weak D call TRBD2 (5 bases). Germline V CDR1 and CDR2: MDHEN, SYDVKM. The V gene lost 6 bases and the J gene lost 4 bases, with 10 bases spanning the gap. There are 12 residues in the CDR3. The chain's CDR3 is CASRTGVYEQYF. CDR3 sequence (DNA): TGTGCCAGCAGAACCGGGGTATACGAGCAGTACTTC.

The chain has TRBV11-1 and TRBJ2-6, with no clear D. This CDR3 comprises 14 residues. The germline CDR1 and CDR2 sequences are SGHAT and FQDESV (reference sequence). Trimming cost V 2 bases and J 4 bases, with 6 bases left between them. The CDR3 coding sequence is TGTGCCAGCAGCTTAAATAGAGGGGCCAACGTCCTGACTTTC. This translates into CASSLNRGANVLTF.

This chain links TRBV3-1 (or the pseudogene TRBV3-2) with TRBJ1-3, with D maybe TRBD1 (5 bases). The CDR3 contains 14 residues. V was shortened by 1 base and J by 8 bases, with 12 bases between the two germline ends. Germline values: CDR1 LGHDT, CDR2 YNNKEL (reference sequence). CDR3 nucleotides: TGTGCCAGCAGCCAAGGGAACGTCAGGGACACCATATATTTT. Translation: CASSQGNVRDTIYF.

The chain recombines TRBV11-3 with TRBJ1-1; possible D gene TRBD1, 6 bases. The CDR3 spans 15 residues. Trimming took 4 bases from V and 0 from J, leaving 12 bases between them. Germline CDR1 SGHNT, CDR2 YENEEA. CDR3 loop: CASSSSGTLNTEAFF. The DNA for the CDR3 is TGTGCCAGCAGCTCTTCCGGGACACTGAACACTGAAGCTTTCTTT.

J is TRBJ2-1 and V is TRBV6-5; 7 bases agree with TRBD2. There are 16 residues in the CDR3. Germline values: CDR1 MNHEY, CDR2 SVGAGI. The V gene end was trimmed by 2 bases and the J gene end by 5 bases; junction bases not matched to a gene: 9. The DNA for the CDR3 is TGTGCCAGCAGTTACGGACTGGCGGGAGAAAACAATGAGCAGTTCTTC. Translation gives CASSYGLAGENNEQFF.

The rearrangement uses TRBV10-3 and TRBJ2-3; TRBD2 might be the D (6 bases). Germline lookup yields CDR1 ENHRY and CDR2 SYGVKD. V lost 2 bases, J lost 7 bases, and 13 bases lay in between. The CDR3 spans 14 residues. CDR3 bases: TGTGCCATCAGTGAGATAGAGGAGGGGTATACGCAGTATTTT. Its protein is CAISEIEEGYTQYF.

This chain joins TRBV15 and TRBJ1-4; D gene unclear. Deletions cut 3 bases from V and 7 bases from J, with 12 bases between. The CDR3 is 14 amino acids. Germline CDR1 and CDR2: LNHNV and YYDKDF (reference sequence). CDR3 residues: CATSRGRQVEKLFF. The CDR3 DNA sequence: TGTGCCACCAGCAGGGGCCGCCAGGTTGAAAAACTGTTTTTT.

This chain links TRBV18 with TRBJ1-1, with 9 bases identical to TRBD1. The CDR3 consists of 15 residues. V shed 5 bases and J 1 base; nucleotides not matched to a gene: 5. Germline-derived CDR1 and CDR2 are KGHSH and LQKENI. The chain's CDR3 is CASSTRTGANTEAFF. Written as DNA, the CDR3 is TGTGCCAGCTCAACAAGGACAGGGGCGAACACTGAAGCTTTCTTT.

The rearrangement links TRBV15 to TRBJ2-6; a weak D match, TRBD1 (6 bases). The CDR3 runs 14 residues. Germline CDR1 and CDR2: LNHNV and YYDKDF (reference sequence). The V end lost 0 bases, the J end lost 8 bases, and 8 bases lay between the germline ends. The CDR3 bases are TGTGCCACCAGCAGAGATCAGGGGTCCAACGTCCTGACTTTC. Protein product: CATSRDQGSNVLTF.

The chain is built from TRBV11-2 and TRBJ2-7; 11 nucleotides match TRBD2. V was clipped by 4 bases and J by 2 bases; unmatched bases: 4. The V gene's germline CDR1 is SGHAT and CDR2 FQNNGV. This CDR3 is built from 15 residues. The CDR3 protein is CASSSGLAGPYEQYF. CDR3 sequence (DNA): TGTGCCAGCAGCTCAGGACTAGCGGGCCCCTACGAGCAGTACTTC.

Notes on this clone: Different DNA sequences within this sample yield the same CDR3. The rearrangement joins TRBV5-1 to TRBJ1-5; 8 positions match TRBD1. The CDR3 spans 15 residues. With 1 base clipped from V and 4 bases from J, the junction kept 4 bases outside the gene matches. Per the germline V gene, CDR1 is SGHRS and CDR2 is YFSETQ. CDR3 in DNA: TGCGCCAGCAGCTTGTCAGGGGGCGGGAATCAGCCCCAGCATTTT. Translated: CASSLSGGGNQPQHF.

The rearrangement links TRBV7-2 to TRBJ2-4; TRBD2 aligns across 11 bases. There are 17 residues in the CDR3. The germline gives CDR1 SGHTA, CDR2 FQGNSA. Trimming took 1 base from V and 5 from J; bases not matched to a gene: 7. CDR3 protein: CASSLVSSGRTENIQYF. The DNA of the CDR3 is TGTGCCAGCAGCTTAGTATCTAGCGGGAGGACCGAAAACATTCAGTACTTC.

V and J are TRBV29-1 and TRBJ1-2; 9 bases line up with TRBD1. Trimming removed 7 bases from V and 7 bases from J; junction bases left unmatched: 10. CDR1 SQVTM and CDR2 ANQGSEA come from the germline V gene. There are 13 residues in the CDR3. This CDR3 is CSGSRGQGFGYTF. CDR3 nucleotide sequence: TGCAGCGGAAGTCGGGGACAGGGCTTTGGCTACACCTTC.